This T cell receptor (beta chain) derives from a study of cytotoxic CD8 clonotypes in ibrutinib-treated CLL. Study findings and constraints: Measured clonality at baseline was greater than in age-matched healthy donors and tracked with circulating CD8+ T-cell counts.

Generated by immunoSEQ multiplex PCR, the TCRdb table keeps only in-frame clones and is missing some. Here the sample spans more than 85,000 clones, more than 70% being singletons. As concerns this clone: Its antigen is still unknown.

V was trimmed by 6 bases and J by 0 bases, leaving 12 bases between them. Germline loops: CDR1 MNHEY, CDR2 SMNVEV (reference sequence). CDR3 length: 15 residues. The TCR originated in a human donor with chronic lymphocytic leukemia. The material was PBMCs, obtained after 24 months of ibrutinib treatment. J is TRBJ2-4 and V is TRBV27; D is unresolved. CDR3 sequence (DNA): TGTGCCAGCAGCACGAGGACCCTAGCCAAAAACATTCAGTACTTC. Protein sequence: CASSTRTLAKNIQYF.